These 6 T cell receptor beta chains share one sample of origin, sequenced in a study of Ad26.COV2.S vaccination and SARS-CoV-2 variants (dated by TCRdb to 2020 to 2023). Read against the paper, the sample's treatment or condition label means: about 20 received Ad26.COV2.S at low or high dose, single or two shots; roughly 5 received placebo; per-sample allocation not given. Repertoires of vaccine and placebo recipients were sequenced from samples collected on day 63 after the first injection. The method behind the library was the immunoSEQ multiplex PCR assay. TCRdb holds this immuneACCESS table with in-frame rearrangements only. Some clones are missing; in checked studies, unresolved V genes explain under half, and the rest has no known cause. Present in this sample are roughly 300,000 clones, around 90% of which were seen just once. Roughly 6% of the sample is taken by the ten largest. The sequenced sample was peripheral blood, obtained in a trial of Ad26.COV2.S vaccine versus placebo. These receptor sequences come from a person aged 18-65 years who received the Ad26.COV2.S COVID-19 vaccine or a placebo.

The chain couples TRBV20-1 to TRBJ1-2; 8 bases map to TRBD1. Germline CDR1 and CDR2: DFQATT and SNEGSKA (reference sequence). J lost 3 bases, V lost 3 bases, and 9 bases had no gene match. The CDR3 sequence is 15 residues long. The CDR3 region is CSASTNRGGDYGYTF. CDR3 bases: TGCAGTGCTAGTACAAACAGGGGGGGAGACTATGGCTACACCTTC.

The V call is TRBV25-1, the J call TRBJ2-5; no clear D gene. CDR1 and CDR2 from the germline V gene are MGHDK and SYGVNS. The CDR3 totals 17 residues. V dropped 7 bases and J dropped 5 bases, with 26 bases sitting between them. Here the CDR3 DNA reads TGTGCCAGCACGACCTTTGCGGCACGAGCCAAAGGGGAGACCCAGTACTTC. It yields the protein CASTTFAARAKGETQYF.

V gene TRBV7-2 combines with J gene TRBJ1-1; 7 nucleotides agree with TRBD1. CDR3 size: 14 residues. The germline gives CDR1 SGHTA, CDR2 FQGNSA. After removal of 7 bases from V and 3 bases from J, the junction contained 8 bases not matched to a gene. The CDR3 DNA follows: TGTGCCAGCACCCGGGACAGACAATACACTGAAGCTTTCTTT. The encoded protein is CASTRDRQYTEAFF. Full variable domain (outside the CDR3, taken from reference TRBV7-2 and TRBJ1-1): GAGVSQSPSNKVTEKGKDVELRCDPISGHTALYWYRQSLGQGLEFLIYFQGNSAPDKSGLPSDRFSAERTGGSVSTLTIQRTQQEDSAVYLCASTRDRQYTEAFFGQGTRLTVV.

The rearrangement links TRBV5-4 to TRBJ1-2; no firm D call. Germline V gives CDR1 SGHNT, CDR2 YYREEE (reference sequence). Trimming shortened V by 4 bases and J by 6 bases, and 16 bases separated the two germline ends. The CDR3 is 14 amino acids. CDR3 region: CASSPATRRDGYTF. The CDR3 nucleotides read TGTGCCAGCAGCCCCGCGACAAGACGGGATGGCTACACCTTC.

The genes are TRBV23-1 and TRBJ1-4; D might be TRBD1 (5 bases). TRBV23-1 is annotated as an ORF whose role is uncertain. This CDR3 is built from 14 residues. Trimming left V 8 bases short and J 3 bases short, with 13 bases between. For the CDR3, the DNA is TGCGCCAGCCACTCCAGGGTCGCTAATGAAAAACTGTTTTTT. It is translated as CASHSRVANEKLFF.

The rearrangement links TRBV6-5 to TRBJ1-5; D is perhaps TRBD1 (5 bases). This CDR3 is built from 13 residues. The ends were cut back, 3 bases at V and 5 bases at J, with 8 bases in the middle. Germline V gives CDR1 MNHEY, CDR2 SVGAGI. CDR3 in DNA: TGTGCCAGCAGTTATGCGGGGGATCAGCCCCAGCATTTT. Translated: CASSYAGDQPQHF.